This TCR beta chain was captured in a study of identical twins. Whole-study findings and limits: Findings depended on cross-sectional statistics rather than tracking the same donors. An excess of low generation probability was shown by twin-shared out-of-frame alpha sequences.

Remarks on this clonotype: Its antigen is unidentified.

Template switching supplied a universal primer site; unique molecular identifiers were carried on the cDNA. TCRdb recomputed calls from the 5' RACE reads with MiXCR, one row per CDR3 protein. The sample includes about 890,000 distinct CDR3 sequences, 9% to 15% of them seen just once. These data also featured in a second study, about yellow fever vaccine responses in identical twins.

This TCR was sampled from a woman aged 18-35 years in good health. Material for sequencing was PBMCs.

CDR3 amino acids: CASSLGSLANSPLHF. DNA for the CDR3: TGCGCCAGCAGCCTCGGGAGTTTGGCGAATTCACCCCTCCACTTT. This sequence joins TRBV4-1 and TRBJ1-6; D gene unclear. Germline-derived CDR1 and CDR2 are MGHRA and YSYEKL. The CDR3 is made up of 15 amino acids. V lost 4 bases and J 7 bases, leaving 14 bases between the germline ends.